The source of this T cell receptor (beta chain) is a study of shared clonotypes between healthy human individuals. Overall study results and limits: Memory subsets generally showed lower estimated richness than naive subsets.

The naive CD8 subset, CD45RO-negative cells positively selected for CCR7, excluded terminally differentiated effector memory CD45RA+ cells. Concerning this clone: What it binds is not known.

Germline V gives CDR1 SGHAT, CDR2 FQNNGV. The CDR3 is made up of 13 amino acids. V was clipped by 4 bases and J by 5 bases, with 12 bases between them. Assay used: immunoSEQ multiplex PCR; TCRdb lists only in-frame clones, some missing. Here the sample spans about 680,000 clones, around 90% being singletons. The source of this sequence is a man younger than 45 in good health. The chain couples TRBV11-2 to TRBJ2-7; TRBD1 is a possible D gene (5 bases). The sample taken for sequencing was naive CD8+ T cells sorted from blood. CDR3: CASSSDTLDEQYF. The CDR3 DNA sequence: TGTGCCAGCAGCTCGGACACCTTGGACGAGCAGTACTTC.